Here is one TCR beta chain with its context. Its antigen is still unknown. Per-base qualities were not stored, and no clone one base away is much larger. Libraries were made using the immunoSEQ multiplex PCR assay. TCRdb holds this immuneACCESS table with in-frame rearrangements only. Some clones are missing; in checked studies, unresolved V genes explain under half, and the rest has no known cause. The sample table lists hundreds of thousands of clones, roughly 88% of them with a count of one. The biggest ten clones account for around 0.0099% of the sample. The data were taken from a study of shared T cell receptors in the human thymus (TCRdb year 2021). About the study as a whole: The study examined how self-reactive, shared T-cell receptor alpha chains are generated in the human thymus.

Compared with germline, V lacks 6 bases and J lacks 4 bases; bases without a gene match: 17. The CDR3, from cysteine to phenylalanine, totals 17 residues. Only the CDR3 DNA is retained, 51 bases long and in frame from the first base. According to the germline V gene, CDR1 reads ENHRY and CDR2 reads SYGVKD. The same data also went into a second study, on human thymus T cells. The second study's authors report: Donors were immunologically healthy infants undergoing open corrective cardiac surgery for congenital heart defects in Finland. Thymus tissue was obtained as surgical resects removed during corrective cardiac surgery. Both the thymic and the peripheral blood repertoires appeared to show biased V and J gene segment usage. According to the related research, thymic TCR repertoires were highly overlapping among unrelated individuals. TCR alpha and beta repertoires from roughly eight infant thymus samples and four related peripheral blood samples were characterized in the study. The cohort included more than 5 male and two female infants, with donor ages spanning 7 to 244 days. Thymocytes were mechanically released from the tissue and were stored as pellets of roughly 10-34 million cells at -70 degrees C. A QIAsymphony instrument was used to extract genomic DNA from the frozen cell pellets. The immunoSEQ multiplex PCR assay was used to amplify the TCRB and TCRAD loci from a standardized amount of quality-controlled genomic DNA. The V(D)J region was spanned by amplicons of a length sufficient to cover the CDR3 and to identify V and J genes. The commercial immunoSEQ service was used to sequence amplicons on an Illumina platform. Primer bias and sequencing errors were corrected as previously described, and TCRAD and TCRB were defined on the basis of the IMGT database. Analysis of the repertoires was done with immunoSEQ Analyzer 3.0 and VDJTools and included basic statistics, V/J segment usage, diversity estimates, rarefaction and pairwise overlap. Chao1, ChaoE, Efron-Thisted, Shannon and inverse Simpson indices were used to estimate diversity, which was also estimated on datasets down-sampled to the smallest sample. Repertoire overlap was assessed by strict matching of CDR3 nucleotide sequence, V gene and J gene, and clustering was done by Jaccard-based multidimensional scaling. On average, around 810,000 unique TCRB clonotypes were obtained from thymus samples, compared with roughly 84,000 from blood samples.

The chain joins TRBV10-3 to TRBJ1-1, with 7 bases aligning to TRBD1. Sample: thymocytes. The clonotype was recovered from a girl in the first two years of life with a congenital heart defect. Donor details come from another sample of the same person, matched by shared clones. CDR3 sequence: CAISSIQGRGSGTEAFF. The DNA sequence reads TGTGCCATCAGCTCGATACAGGGGCGCGGGTCGGGCACTGAAGCTTTCTTT.